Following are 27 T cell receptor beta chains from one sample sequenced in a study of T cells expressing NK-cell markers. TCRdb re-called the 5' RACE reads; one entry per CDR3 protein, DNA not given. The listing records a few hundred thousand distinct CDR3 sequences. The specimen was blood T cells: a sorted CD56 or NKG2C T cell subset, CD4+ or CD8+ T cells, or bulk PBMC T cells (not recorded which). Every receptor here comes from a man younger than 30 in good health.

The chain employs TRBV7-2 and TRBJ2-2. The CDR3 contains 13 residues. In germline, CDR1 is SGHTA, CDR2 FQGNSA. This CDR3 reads CASSGTIAGELFF.

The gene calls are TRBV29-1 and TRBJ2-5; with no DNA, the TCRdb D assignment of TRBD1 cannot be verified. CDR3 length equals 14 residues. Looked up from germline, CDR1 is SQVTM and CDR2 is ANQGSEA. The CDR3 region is CSVGYWRQGETQYF.

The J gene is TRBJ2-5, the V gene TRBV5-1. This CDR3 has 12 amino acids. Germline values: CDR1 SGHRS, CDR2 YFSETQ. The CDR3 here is CASSLVGDTSYF. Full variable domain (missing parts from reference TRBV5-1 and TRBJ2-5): KAGVTQTPRYLIKTRGQQVTLSCSPISGHRSVSWYQQTPGQGLQFLFEYFSETQRNKGNFPGRFSGRQFSNSRSEMNVSTLELGDSALYLCASSLVGDTSYFGPGTRLLVL.

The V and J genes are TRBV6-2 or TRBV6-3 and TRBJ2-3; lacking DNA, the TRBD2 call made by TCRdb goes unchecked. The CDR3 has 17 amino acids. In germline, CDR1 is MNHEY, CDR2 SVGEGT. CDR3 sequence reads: CASSYLGLAGVADTQYF.

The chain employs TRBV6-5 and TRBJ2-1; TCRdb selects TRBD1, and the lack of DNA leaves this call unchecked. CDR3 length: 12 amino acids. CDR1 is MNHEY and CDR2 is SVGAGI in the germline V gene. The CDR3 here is CASSPSLGEQFF.

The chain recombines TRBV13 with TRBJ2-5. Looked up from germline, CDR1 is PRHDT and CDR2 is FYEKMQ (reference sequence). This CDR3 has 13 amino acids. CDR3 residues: CASSPREQETQYF.

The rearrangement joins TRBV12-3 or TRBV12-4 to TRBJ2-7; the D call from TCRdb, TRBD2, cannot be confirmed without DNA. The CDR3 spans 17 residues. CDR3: CASSPRLGGGTNYEQYF.

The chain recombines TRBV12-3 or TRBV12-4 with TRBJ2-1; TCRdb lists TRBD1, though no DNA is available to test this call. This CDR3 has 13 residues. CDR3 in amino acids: CASSLTAPREQFF.

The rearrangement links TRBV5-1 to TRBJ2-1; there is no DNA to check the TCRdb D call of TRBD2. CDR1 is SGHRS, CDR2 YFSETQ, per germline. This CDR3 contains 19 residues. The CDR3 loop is CASSHTPGLAGRFNNEQFF.

The CDR3 is CASISIAGVRNEQFF. The gene calls are TRBV6-2 or TRBV6-3 and TRBJ2-1; the TRBD2 assignment by TCRdb is unverifiable without DNA. Germline V gene lookup returns CDR1 MNHEY and CDR2 SVGEGT. The CDR3 is made up of 15 amino acids.

The CDR3 loop reads CASSLTSGEYNEQFF. This chain uses TRBV5-1 with TRBJ2-1; the TRBD2 assignment by TCRdb is unverifiable without DNA. CDR1 and CDR2 (germline): SGHRS, YFSETQ. The CDR3 contains 15 residues.

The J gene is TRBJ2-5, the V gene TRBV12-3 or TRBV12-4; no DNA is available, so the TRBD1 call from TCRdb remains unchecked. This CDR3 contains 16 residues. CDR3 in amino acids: CASTKPGSAQGGTQYF.

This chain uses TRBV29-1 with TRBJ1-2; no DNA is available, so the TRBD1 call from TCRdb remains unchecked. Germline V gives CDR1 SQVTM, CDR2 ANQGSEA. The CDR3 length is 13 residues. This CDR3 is CSVKPQGNYGYTF. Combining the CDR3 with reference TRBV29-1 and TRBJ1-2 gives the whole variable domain SAVISQKPSRDICQRGTSLTIQCQVDSQVTMMFWYRQQPGQSLTLIATANQGSEATYESGFVIDKFPISRPNLTFSTLTVSNMSPEDSSIYLCSVKPQGNYGYTFGSGTRLTVV.

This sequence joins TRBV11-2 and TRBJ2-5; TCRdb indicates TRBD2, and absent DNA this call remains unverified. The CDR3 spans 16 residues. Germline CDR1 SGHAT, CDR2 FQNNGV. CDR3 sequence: CASSVNVLAGEETQYF.

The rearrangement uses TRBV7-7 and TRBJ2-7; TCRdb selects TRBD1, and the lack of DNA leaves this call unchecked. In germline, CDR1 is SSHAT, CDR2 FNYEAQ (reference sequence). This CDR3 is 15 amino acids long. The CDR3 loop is CASSLGMGVSDEQYF. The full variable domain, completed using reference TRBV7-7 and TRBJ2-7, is GAGVSQSPRYKVTKRGQDVTLRCDPISSHATLYWYQQALGQGPEFLTYFNYEAQPDKSGLPSDRFSAERPEGSISTLTIQRTEQRDSAMYRCASSLGMGVSDEQYFGPGTRLTVT.

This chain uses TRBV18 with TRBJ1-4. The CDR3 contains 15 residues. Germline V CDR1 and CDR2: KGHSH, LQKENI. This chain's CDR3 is CASSPSWRDNEKLFF.

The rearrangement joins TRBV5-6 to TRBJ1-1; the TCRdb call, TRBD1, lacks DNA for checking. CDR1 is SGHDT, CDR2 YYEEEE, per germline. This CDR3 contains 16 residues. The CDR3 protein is CASSLQGQRLNTEAFF.

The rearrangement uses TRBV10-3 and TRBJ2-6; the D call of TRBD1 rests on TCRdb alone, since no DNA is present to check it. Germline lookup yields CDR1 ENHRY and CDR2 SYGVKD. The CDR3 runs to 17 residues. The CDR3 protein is CAISGGGTISGANVLTF.

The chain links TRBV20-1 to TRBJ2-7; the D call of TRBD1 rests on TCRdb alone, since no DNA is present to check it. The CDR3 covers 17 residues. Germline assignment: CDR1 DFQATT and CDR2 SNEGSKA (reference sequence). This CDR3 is CSARDRTGDDFGYEQYF.

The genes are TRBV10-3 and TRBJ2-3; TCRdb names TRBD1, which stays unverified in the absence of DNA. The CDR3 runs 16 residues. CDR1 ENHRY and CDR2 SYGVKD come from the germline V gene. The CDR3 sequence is CAISAAQTGSADTQYF.

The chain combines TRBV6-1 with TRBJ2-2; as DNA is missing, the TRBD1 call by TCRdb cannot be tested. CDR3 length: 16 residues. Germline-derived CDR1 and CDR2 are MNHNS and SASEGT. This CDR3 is CASSRTGSGNTGELFF.

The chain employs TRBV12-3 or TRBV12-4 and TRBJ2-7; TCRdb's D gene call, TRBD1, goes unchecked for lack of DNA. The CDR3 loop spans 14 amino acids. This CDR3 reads CASSFWDRPNEQYF.

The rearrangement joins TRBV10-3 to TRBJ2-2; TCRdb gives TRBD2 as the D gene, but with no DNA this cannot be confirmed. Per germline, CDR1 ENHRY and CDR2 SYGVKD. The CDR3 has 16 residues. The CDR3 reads CAISDSGGLGTGELFF.

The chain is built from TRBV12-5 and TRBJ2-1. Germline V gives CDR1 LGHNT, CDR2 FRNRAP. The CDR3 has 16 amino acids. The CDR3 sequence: CASGPTSGESYNEQFF.

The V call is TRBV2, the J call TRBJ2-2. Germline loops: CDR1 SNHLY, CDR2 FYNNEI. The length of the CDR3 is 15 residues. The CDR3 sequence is CASAGERANTGELFF.

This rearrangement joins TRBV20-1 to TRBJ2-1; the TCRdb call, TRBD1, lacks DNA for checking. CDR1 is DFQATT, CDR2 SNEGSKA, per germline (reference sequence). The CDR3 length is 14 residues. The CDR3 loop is CSASSGGQNNEQFF.

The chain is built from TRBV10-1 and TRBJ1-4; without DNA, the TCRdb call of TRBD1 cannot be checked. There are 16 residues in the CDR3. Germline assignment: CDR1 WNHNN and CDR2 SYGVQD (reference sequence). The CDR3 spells CASSESGTATNEKLFF.